Included here is one TCR beta chain sequence, with context. Its antigen remains unidentified. Anyone with autoimmune disease history or systemic immunosuppression was excluded. CDR3 size: 20 residues. J was trimmed by 0 bases and V by 3 bases; bases with no gene match: 13. Germline lookup yields CDR1 LNHNV and CDR2 YYDKDF (reference sequence). Here immunoSEQ multiplex PCR was the method, and the copy in TCRdb shows in-frame clones only, minus some. The table has around 41,000 clones, 70% to 90% seen once. These data originate in a study of OX40 agonist ivuxolimab in advanced cancers. Study as a whole: Subjects had a mean age of roughly 60 years, with a range of roughly 23 to 79; 82.7% were male. Study-wide results and limits: Researchers report that CD8+ T cells had, on average, more expanded clones than CD4+.

This specimen was CD4+ or CD8+ T cells sorted from blood, taken in a trial of the OX40 agonist ivuxolimab. This receptor was taken from an adult with an advanced solid tumor such as melanoma, head and neck, liver or kidney cancer. The chain uses TRBV15 and TRBJ2-6, with 8 positions matching TRBD1. CDR3 bases: TGTGCCACCAGCAGGGGGGGCAGGGGGCGGACAAGCTCTGGGGCCAACGTCCTGACTTTC. Amino acid sequence: CATSRGGRGRTSSGANVLTF.